The next 4 T cell receptor beta chains were all read from a single sample in a study of blood T cell repertoires in COVID-19. Profiled with immunoSEQ multiplex PCR; TCRdb holds only in-frame clones, not every one. In the table there are some 320,000 clones, around 87% of which are singletons. The sample was peripheral blood. Receptor source: a woman aged 50 to 60 who had recovered from COVID-19.

The rearrangement links TRBV28 to TRBJ1-3; 7 bases line up with TRBD1. The CDR3 consists of 14 residues. The germline V gene has CDR1 MDHEN and CDR2 SYDVKM. Germline trimming cut 5 bases from V and 2 bases from J; bases unmatched to any gene: 3. The CDR3 region is CASSPGGTGNTIYF. For the CDR3, the DNA is TGTGCCAGCAGTCCAGGGGGAACTGGAAACACCATATATTTT.

This rearrangement joins TRBV6-5 to TRBJ1-1, with no clear D. V dropped 5 bases and J dropped 4 bases, with 17 bases sitting between them. CDR1 is MNHEY and CDR2 is SVGAGI in the germline V gene. The CDR3 extends over 15 amino acids. CDR3 DNA: TGTGCCAGCAGTCTTTACCCCCAGATAAGCACTGAAGCTTTCTTT. Its protein product is CASSLYPQISTEAFF.

The CDR3, as DNA: TGCGCCAGCAGCTTGGGCCTAGAGGGCGAGCAGTACTTC. Its protein is CASSLGLEGEQYF. The gene calls are TRBV5-1 and TRBJ2-7; maybe TRBD2 (5 bases). The CDR3 consists of 13 residues. V was cut by 0 bases and J by 6 bases, with 10 bases left in between. Germline V gene data show CDR1 as SGHRS and CDR2 as YFSETQ.

The V gene is TRBV20-1, the J gene TRBJ2-7, with 7 bases fitting TRBD2. Germline V gene data show CDR1 as DFQATT and CDR2 as SNEGSKA (reference sequence). The CDR3 is made up of 11 amino acids. CDR3 in DNA: TGCTCCTGCGGGAGTATCGAAGAGCAGTACTTC. It is translated as CSCGSIEEQYF.